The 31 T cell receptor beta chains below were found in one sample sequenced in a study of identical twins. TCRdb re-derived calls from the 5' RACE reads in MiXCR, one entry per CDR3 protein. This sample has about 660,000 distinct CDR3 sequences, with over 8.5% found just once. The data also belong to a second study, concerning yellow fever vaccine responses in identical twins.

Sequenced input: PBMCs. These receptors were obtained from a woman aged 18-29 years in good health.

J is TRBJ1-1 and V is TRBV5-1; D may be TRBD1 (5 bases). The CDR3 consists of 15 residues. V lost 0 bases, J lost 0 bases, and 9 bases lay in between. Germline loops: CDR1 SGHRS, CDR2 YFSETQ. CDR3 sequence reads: CASSLVEGMNTEAFF. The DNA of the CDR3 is TGCGCCAGCAGCTTGGTGGAGGGGATGAACACTGAAGCTTTCTTT.

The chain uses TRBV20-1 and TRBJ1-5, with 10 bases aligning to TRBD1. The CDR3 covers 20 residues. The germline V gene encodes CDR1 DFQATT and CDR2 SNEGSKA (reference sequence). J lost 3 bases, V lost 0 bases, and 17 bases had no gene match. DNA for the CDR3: TGCAGTGCTAGAGATCTCTTTAAGGGACAGGGGACGGTGATCAATCAGCCCCAGCATTTT. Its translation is CSARDLFKGQGTVINQPQHF.

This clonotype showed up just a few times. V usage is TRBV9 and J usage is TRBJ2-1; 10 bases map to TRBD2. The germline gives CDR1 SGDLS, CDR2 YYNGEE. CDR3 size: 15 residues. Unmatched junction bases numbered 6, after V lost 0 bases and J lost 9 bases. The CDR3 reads CASSVVGLATGEQFF. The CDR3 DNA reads TGTGCCAGCAGCGTAGTGGGACTAGCGACGGGTGAGCAGTTCTTC.

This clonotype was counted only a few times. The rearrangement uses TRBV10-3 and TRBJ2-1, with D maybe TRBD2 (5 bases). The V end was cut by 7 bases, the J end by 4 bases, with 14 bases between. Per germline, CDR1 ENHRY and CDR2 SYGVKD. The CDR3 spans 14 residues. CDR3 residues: CAIKGAGEYNEQFF. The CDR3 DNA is TGTGCCATCAAAGGAGCCGGGGAATACAATGAGCAGTTCTTC.

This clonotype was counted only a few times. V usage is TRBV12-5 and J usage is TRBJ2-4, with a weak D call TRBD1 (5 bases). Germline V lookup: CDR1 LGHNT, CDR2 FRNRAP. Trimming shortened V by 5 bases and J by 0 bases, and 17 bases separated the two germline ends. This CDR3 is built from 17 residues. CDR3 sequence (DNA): TGTGCTAGTGGTCCGACCCGTCACAGGAGAGCCAAAAACATTCAGTACTTC. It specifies CASGPTRHRRAKNIQYF.

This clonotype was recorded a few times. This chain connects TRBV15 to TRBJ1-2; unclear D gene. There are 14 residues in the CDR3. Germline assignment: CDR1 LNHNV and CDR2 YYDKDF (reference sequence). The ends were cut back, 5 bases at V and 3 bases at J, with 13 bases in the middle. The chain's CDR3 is CATSPTGSDYGYTF. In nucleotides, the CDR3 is TGTGCCACCAGCCCCACCGGCAGCGACTATGGCTACACCTTC.

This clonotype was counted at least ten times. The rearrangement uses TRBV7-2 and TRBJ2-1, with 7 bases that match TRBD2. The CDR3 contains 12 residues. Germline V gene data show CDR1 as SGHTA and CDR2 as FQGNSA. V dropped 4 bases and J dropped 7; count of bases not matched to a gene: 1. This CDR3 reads CASSWTRNEQFF. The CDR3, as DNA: TGTGCCAGCAGCTGGACTAGAAATGAGCAGTTCTTC. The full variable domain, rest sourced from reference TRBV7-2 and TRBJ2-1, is GAGVSQSPSNKVTEKGKDVELRCDPISGHTALYWYRQSLGQGLEFLIYFQGNSAPDKSGLPSDRFSAERTGGSVSTLTIQRTQQEDSAVYLCASSWTRNEQFFGPGTRLTVL.

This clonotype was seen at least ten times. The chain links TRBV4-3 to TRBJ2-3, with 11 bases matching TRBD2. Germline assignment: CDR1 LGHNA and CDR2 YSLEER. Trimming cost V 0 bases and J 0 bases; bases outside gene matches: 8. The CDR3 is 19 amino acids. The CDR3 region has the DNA TGCGCCAGCAGCCAAGATAGACTAGCGGGATTGATTAGCACAGATACGCAGTATTTT. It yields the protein CASSQDRLAGLISTDTQYF.

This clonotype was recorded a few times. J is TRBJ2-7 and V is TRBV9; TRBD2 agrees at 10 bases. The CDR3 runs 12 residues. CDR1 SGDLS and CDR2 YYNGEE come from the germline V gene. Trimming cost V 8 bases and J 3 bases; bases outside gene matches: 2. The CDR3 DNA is TGTGCCAGTGGACTAGCGGACTACGAGCAGTACTTC. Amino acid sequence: CASGLADYEQYF.

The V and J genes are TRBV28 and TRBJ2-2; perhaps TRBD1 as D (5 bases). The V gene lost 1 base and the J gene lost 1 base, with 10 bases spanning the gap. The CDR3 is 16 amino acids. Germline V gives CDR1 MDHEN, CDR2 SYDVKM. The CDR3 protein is CASSLYGAQNTGELFF. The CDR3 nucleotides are TGTGCCAGCAGTTTATATGGGGCCCAGAACACCGGGGAGCTGTTTTTT.

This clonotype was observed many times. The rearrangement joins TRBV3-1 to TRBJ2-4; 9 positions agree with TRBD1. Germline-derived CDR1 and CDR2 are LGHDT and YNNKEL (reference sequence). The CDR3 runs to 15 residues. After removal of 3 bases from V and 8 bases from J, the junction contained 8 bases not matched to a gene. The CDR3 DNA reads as TGTGCCAGCAGCCAGCGGACAGGGGTGGGAGACATTCAGTACTTC. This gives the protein CASSQRTGVGDIQYF.

The CDR3 sequence: CASRLARQGGLNTEAFF. For the CDR3, the DNA is TGTGCAAGTCGCTTAGCGCGACAGGGGGGCCTGAACACTGAAGCTTTCTTT. The chain uses TRBV12-2 and TRBJ1-1; the D segment call TRBD1 is taken from the table without a DNA check. TRBV12-2 is a listed pseudogene. The CDR3 runs to 17 residues.

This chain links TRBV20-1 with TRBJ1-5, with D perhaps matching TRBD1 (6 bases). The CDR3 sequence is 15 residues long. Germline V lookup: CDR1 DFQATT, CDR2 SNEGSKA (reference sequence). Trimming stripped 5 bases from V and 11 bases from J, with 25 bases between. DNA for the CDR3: TGCAGTGCTCTCCTAACAGGGCTCTCCACATCGGCCCAGCATTTT. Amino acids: CSALLTGLSTSAQHF.

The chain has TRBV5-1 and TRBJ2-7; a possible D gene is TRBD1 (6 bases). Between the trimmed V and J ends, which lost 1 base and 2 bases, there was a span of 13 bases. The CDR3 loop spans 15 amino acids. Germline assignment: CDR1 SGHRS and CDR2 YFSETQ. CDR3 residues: CASSLYRELTYEQYF. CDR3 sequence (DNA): TGCGCCAGCAGCTTGTACAGGGAACTCACCTACGAGCAGTACTTC.

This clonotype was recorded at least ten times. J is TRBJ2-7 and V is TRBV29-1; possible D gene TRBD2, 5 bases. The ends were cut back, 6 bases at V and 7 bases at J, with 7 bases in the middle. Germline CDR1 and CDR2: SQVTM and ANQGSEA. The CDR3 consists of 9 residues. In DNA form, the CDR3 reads TGCAGCGTCCCGGGGGAGCAGTACTTC. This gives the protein CSVPGEQYF.

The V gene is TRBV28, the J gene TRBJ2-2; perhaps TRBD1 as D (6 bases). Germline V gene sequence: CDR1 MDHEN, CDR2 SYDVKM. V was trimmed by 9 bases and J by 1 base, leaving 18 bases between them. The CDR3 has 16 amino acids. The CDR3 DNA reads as TGTGCCAGTCAATCTACCGGGACAAGGAACACCGGGGAGCTGTTTTTT. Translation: CASQSTGTRNTGELFF.

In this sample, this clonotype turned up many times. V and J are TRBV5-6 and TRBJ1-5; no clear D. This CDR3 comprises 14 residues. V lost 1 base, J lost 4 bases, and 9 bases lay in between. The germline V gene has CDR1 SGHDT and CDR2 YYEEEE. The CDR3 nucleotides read TGTGCCAGCAGCTTGCGGCGTGCTAATCAGCCCCAGCATTTT. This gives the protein CASSLRRANQPQHF.

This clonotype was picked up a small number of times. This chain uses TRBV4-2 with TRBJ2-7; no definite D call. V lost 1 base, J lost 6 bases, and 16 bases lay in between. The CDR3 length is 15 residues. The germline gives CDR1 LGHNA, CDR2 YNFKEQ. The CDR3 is CASSQGDIEAAEQYF. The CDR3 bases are TGTGCCAGCAGCCAAGGCGATATTGAGGCCGCCGAGCAGTACTTC.

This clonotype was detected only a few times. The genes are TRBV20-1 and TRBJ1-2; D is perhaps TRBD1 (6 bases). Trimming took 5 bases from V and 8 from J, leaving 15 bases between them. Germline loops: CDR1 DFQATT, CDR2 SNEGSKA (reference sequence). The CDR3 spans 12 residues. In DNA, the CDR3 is TGCAGTGCTGGCACAGGGTTTGGCGGCTACACCTTC. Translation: CSAGTGFGGYTF.

CDR3 in DNA: TGTGCCAGCAGGTCTAGCGGGAGGGCCATGCCCAATGAGCAGTTCTTC. Translated: CASRSSGRAMPNEQFF. The J gene is TRBJ2-1, the V gene TRBV7-2; 12 bases fit TRBD2. Germline-derived CDR1 and CDR2 are SGHTA and FQGNSA. V trimming: 6 bases; J trimming: 6 bases; junction bases outside the gene matches: 9. CDR3 size: 16 residues.

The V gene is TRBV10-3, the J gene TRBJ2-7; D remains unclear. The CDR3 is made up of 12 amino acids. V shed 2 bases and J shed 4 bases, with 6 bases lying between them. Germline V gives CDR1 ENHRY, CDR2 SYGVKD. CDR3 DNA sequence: TGTGCCATCAGTGAGGCCCAATACGAGCAGTACTTC. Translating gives CAISEAQYEQYF.

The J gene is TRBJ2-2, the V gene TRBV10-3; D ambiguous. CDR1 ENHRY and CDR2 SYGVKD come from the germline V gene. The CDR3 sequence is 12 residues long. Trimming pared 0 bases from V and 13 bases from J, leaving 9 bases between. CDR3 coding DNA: TGTGCCATCAGTGAGTCGTTTGTATGGCTGTTTTTT. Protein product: CAISESFVWLFF.

The chain's CDR3 is CSAREPGAYEQYF. CDR3 bases: TGCAGTGCTAGAGAACCGGGCGCCTACGAGCAGTACTTC. The J gene is TRBJ2-7, the V gene TRBV20-1, with D unresolved. CDR1 is DFQATT, CDR2 SNEGSKA, per germline (reference sequence). Trimming pared 0 bases from V and 2 bases from J, leaving 8 bases between. The CDR3 has 13 amino acids.

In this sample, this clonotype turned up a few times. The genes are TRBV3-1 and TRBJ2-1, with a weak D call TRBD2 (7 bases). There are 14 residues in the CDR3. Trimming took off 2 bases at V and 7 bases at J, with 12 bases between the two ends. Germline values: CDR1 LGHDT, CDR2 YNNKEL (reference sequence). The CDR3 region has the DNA TGTGCCAGCAGCCAACTAGGGGGGGGGAATGAGCAGTTCTTC. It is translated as CASSQLGGGNEQFF.

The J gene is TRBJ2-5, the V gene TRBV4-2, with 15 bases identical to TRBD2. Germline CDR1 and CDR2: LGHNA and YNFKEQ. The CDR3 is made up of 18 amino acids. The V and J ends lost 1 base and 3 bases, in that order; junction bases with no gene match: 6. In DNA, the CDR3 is TGTGCCAGCAGCCAAGGGGAAGGGACTAGCGGGAGGAAAGAGACCCAGTACTTC. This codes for CASSQGEGTSGRKETQYF.

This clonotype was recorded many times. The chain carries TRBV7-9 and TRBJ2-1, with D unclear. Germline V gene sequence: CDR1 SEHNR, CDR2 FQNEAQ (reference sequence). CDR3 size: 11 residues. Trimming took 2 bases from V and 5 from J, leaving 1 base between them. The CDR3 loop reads CASSLNNEQFF. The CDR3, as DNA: TGTGCCAGCAGCTTAAACAATGAGCAGTTCTTC.

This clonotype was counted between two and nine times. The CDR3 spells CASSGLPGQTQYF. CDR3 coding DNA: TGTGCCAGCAGTGGACTGCCCGGGCAGACCCAGTACTTC. This chain connects TRBV12-3 or TRBV12-4 to TRBJ2-5; tentatively, D is TRBD2 (5 bases). The CDR3 length is 13 residues. V was trimmed by 5 bases and J by 6 bases, leaving 13 bases between them.

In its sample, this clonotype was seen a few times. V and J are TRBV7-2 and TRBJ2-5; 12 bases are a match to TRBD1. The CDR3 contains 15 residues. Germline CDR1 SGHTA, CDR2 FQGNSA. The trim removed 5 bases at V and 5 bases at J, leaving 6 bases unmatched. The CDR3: CASSPGQGAEETQYF. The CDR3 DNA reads TGTGCCAGCAGCCCGGGACAGGGGGCAGAGGAGACCCAGTACTTC. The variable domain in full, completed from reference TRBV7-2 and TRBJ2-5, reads GAGVSQSPSNKVTEKGKDVELRCDPISGHTALYWYRQSLGQGLEFLIYFQGNSAPDKSGLPSDRFSAERTGGSVSTLTIQRTQQEDSAVYLCASSPGQGAEETQYFGPGTRLLVL.

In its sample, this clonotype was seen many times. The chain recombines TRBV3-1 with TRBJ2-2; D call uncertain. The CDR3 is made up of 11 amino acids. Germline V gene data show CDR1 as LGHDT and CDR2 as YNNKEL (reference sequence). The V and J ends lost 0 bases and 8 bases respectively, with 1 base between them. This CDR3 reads CASSQEGELFF. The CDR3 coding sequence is TGTGCCAGCAGCCAAGAGGGGGAGCTGTTTTTT.

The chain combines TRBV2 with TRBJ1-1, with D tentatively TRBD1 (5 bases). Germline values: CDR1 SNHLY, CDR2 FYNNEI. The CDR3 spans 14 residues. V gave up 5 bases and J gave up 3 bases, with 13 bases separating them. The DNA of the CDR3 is TGTGCCAGCAGTTGGGACCGGGGGGACACTGAAGCTTTCTTT. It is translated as CASSWDRGDTEAFF.

The CDR3 nucleotides are TGTGCCAGCAGTTATGCCAGCGGTGGCTCCTACGAGCAGTACTTC. Encoded protein: CASSYASGGSYEQYF. The J gene is TRBJ2-7, the V gene TRBV6-5; maybe TRBD2 (5 bases). The ends were cut back, 3 bases at V and 0 bases at J, with 12 bases in the middle. From germline, CDR1 is MNHEY and CDR2 SVGAGI. The CDR3 length is 15 residues.